This section outlines one TCR beta chain sequence together with its context. Its antigen remains unidentified. The junction departs from the called germline gene at one end, perhaps through a read error. TCRbeta libraries were built with three rounds of nested PCR, modified from ARM-PCR. TCRdb recomputed calls from the multiplex PCR reads with MiXCR, one row per CDR3 protein. This table holds some 80,000 distinct CDR3 sequences, roughly 80% found once. This sample's RNA came from whole unsorted tissue. The normal lung tissue was taken more than 3 cm from the tumor edge. Germline V lookup: CDR1 SGHNT, CDR2 YENEEA. The CDR3 spans 17 residues. This entry is derived from a study of tumor and adjacent non-tumor tissue in lung cancer. Study-wide background: Stage I to III disease affected 9 to 10 men and roughly five women aged about 31 to 85. Whole-study results and caveats: Tumor tissue had significantly higher TCR diversity than normal lung. Tumor repertoires had a smaller top 100 clone share than normal lung.

This sequence was found in a man between 60 and 75 years old with non-small cell lung cancer. The sample consisted of distant non-tumor lung tissue. The rearrangement uses TRBV11-3 and TRBJ2-1, with 12 nucleotides matching TRBD2. CDR3 sequence reads: CVSSLDRLAGVCNEQLF. In nucleotides, the CDR3 is TGTGTCAGCAGCTTAGATCGACTAGCGGGAGTATGTAATGAGCAGTTATTC.